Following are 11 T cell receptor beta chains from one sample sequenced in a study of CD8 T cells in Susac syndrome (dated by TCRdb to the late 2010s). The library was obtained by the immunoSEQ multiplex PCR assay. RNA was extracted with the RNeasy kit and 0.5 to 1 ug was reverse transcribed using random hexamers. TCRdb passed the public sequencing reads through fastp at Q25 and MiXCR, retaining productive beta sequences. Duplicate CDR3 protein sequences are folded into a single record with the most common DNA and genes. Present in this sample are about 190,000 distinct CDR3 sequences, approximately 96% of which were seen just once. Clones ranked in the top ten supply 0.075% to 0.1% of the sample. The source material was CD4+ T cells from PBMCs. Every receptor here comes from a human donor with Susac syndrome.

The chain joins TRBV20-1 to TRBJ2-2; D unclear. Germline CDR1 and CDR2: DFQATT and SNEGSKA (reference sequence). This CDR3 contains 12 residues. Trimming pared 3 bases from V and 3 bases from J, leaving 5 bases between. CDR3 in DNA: TGCAGTGCTAGTGGGGACACCGGGGAGCTGTTTTTT. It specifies CSASGDTGELFF.

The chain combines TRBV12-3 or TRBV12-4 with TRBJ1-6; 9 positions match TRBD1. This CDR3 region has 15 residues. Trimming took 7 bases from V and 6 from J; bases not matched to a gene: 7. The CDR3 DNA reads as TGTGCCAGCACTCGACAGGGGGGGAGTAATTCACCCCTCCACTTT. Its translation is CASTRQGGSNSPLHF.

In DNA form, the CDR3 reads TGTGCCAGCAGCGCCGGGATAGCGGGGGGTCCCGGGGAGACCCAGTACTTC. Its translation: CASSAGIAGGPGETQYF. The chain is built from TRBV9 and TRBJ2-5; 10 bases match TRBD2. The CDR3 consists of 17 residues. V lost 3 bases to trimming and J lost 5 bases; unmatched junction nucleotides: 13. In germline, CDR1 is SGDLS, CDR2 YYNGEE.

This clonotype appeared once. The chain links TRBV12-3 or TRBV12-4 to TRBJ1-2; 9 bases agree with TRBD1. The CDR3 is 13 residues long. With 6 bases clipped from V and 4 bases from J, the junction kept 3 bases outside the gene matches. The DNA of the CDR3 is TGTGCCAGCAGCGGACAGGGGTTCTATGGCTACACCTTC. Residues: CASSGQGFYGYTF.

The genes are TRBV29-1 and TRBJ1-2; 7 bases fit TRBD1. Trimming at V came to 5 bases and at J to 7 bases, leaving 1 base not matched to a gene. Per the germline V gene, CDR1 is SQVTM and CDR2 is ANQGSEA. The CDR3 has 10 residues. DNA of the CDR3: TGCAGCGTTCGGGACAGTGGCTACACCTTC. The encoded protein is CSVRDSGYTF. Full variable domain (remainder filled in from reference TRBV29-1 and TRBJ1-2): SAVISQKPSRDICQRGTSLTIQCQVDSQVTMMFWYRQQPGQSLTLIATANQGSEATYESGFVIDKFPISRPNLTFSTLTVSNMSPEDSSIYLCSVRDSGYTFGSGTRLTVV.

The CDR3 coding sequence is TGTGCCTGGAGACTAGCGGGGGGAGGTGAGCAGTTCTTC. It is translated as CAWRLAGGGEQFF. V and J are TRBV30 and TRBJ2-1; TRBD2 agrees at 12 bases. The V gene's germline CDR1 is GTSNPN and CDR2 SVGIG (reference sequence). V shed 3 bases and J 9 bases; nucleotides not matched to a gene: 3. CDR3 length: 13 amino acids. Drawing the rest from reference TRBV30 and TRBJ2-1, the complete variable domain is SQTIHQWPATLVQPVGSPLSLECTVEGTSNPNLYWYRQAAGRGLQLLFYSVGIGQISSEVPQNLSASRPQDRQFILSSKKLLLSDSGFYLCAWRLAGGGEQFFGPGTRLTVL.

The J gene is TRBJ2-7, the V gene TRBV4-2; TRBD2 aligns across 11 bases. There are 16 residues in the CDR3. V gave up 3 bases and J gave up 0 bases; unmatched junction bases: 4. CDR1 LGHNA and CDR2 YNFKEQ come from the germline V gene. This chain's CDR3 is CASSQDSGGASYEQYF. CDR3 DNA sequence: TGTGCCAGCAGCCAGGATAGCGGGGGGGCCTCCTACGAGCAGTACTTC.

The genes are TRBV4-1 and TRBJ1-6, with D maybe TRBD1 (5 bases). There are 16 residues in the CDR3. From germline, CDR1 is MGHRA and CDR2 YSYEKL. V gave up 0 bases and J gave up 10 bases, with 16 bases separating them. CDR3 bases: TGCGCCAGCAGCCAAGATCGGGACCCAGGGATCTCACCCCTCCACTTT. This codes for CASSQDRDPGISPLHF.

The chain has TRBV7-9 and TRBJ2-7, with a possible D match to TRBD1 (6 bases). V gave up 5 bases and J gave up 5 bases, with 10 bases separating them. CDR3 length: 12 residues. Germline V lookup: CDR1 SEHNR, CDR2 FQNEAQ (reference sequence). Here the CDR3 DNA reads TGTGCCAGCAGCCACAGGGCCCACGAGCAGTACTTC. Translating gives CASSHRAHEQYF.

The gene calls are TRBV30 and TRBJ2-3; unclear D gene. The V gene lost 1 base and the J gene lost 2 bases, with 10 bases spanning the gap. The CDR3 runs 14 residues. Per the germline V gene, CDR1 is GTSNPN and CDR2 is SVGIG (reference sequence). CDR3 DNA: TGTGCCTGGAGTGGGGCTCGATACACAGATACGCAGTATTTT. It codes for CAWSGARYTDTQYF.

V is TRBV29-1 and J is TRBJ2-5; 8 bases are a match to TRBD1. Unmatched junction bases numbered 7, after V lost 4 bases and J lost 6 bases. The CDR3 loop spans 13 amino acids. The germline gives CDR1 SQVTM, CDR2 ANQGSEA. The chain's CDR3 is CSVVFGQGQTQYF. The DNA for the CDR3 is TGCAGCGTTGTTTTCGGACAGGGTCAGACCCAGTACTTC.